Presented here are 10 T cell receptor beta chains from one specimen sequenced in a study of cytomegalovirus exposure and HLA in healthy donors. PCR used 60 Vbeta primers and 13 Jbeta primers. TCRdb's table, derived via immunoSEQ multiplex PCR, lists solely in-frame clones and lacks some. The sample contains 150,000 or so clones, around 68% of which appear only once. Sequencing was performed on PBMCs. These receptors all come from a girl aged 5 to 17 in good health and CMV-seronegative.

The chain combines TRBV6-1 with TRBJ1-2; D might be TRBD1 (6 bases). The V gene's germline CDR1 is MNHNS and CDR2 SASEGT. CDR3 length equals 15 residues. V lost 1 base and J lost 4, with 13 bases in between. DNA of the CDR3: TGTGCCAGCAGTGAAGGGGCAGGGGCGAGCTATGGCTACACCTTC. Encoded protein: CASSEGAGASYGYTF.

The rearrangement joins TRBV30 to TRBJ1-1, with 8 bases that match TRBD1. Looked up from germline, CDR1 is GTSNPN and CDR2 is SVGIG (reference sequence). CDR3 length: 13 residues. The ends lost 3 bases at V and 1 base at J; junction bases unmatched: 1. In nucleotides, the CDR3 is TGTGCCTGGAGCAGGGGGCCGAACACTGAAGCTTTCTTT. Its protein product is CAWSRGPNTEAFF.

The rearrangement uses TRBV2 and TRBJ1-2; D unresolved. Germline V lookup: CDR1 SNHLY, CDR2 FYNNEI. The CDR3 length is 13 residues. Trimming took off 10 bases at V and 1 base at J, with 13 bases between the two ends. CDR3 residues: CAIDGNFNYGYTF. The CDR3 nucleotides read TGTGCCATCGACGGGAATTTTAACTATGGCTACACCTTC.

The rearrangement uses TRBV9 and TRBJ2-5; weak D call: TRBD1 (5 bases). CDR3 size: 13 residues. V was trimmed by 4 bases and J by 5 bases, leaving 12 bases between them. Germline values: CDR1 SGDLS, CDR2 YYNGEE. The CDR3 sequence: CASSPGPGETQYF. In nucleotides, the CDR3 is TGTGCCAGCAGCCCGGGCCCAGGGGAGACCCAGTACTTC.

The chain is built from TRBV5-1 and TRBJ2-7; D not resolved. The CDR3 has 12 residues. The germline V and J ends were trimmed by 4 bases and 4 bases, with 9 bases remaining between them. Germline CDR1 reads SGHRS; CDR2 reads YFSETQ. The CDR3 spells CASSLQSYEQYF. The CDR3 DNA reads TGCGCCAGCAGCCTCCAGTCGTACGAGCAGTACTTC.

The chain carries TRBV6-6 and TRBJ1-6; 10 nucleotides agree with TRBD1. This CDR3 is 16 amino acids long. Trimming at V came to 0 bases and at J to 7 bases, leaving 3 bases not matched to a gene. Germline V gives CDR1 MNHNY, CDR2 SVGAGI (reference sequence). The CDR3 DNA follows: TGTGCCAGCAGTTACTCGGGGACAGGGGTCAATTCACCCCTCCACTTT. The encoded protein is CASSYSGTGVNSPLHF.

This rearrangement joins TRBV5-6 to TRBJ2-1; TRBD1 aligns across 8 bases. CDR1 SGHDT and CDR2 YYEEEE come from the germline V gene. V trimming: 4 bases; J trimming: 7 bases; junction bases outside the gene matches: 4. This CDR3 contains 13 residues. The CDR3 sequence: CASSPDRANEQFF. CDR3 DNA sequence: TGTGCCAGCAGCCCGGACAGGGCGAATGAGCAGTTCTTC.

The chain carries TRBV27 and TRBJ2-7, with TRBD1 matching over 7 bases. The CDR3 is made up of 14 amino acids. The V gene's germline CDR1 is MNHEY and CDR2 SMNVEV (reference sequence). V dropped 4 bases and J dropped 3; count of bases not matched to a gene: 6. CDR3 nucleotides: TGTGCCAGCAGTTCTTGGGACAGCCACTACGAGCAGTACTTC. It is translated as CASSSWDSHYEQYF.

The table lists this clone with a few counts. The chain links TRBV4-2 to TRBJ2-1, with 13 bases matching TRBD2. The CDR3 has 20 residues. V trimming: 1 base; J trimming: 0 bases; junction bases outside the gene matches: 9. Looked up from germline, CDR1 is LGHNA and CDR2 is YNFKEQ. In DNA, the CDR3 is TGTGCCAGCAGCCAAGTTGGGACTAGCGGGGCGTTGAGCTCCTACAATGAGCAGTTCTTC. The encoded protein is CASSQVGTSGALSSYNEQFF.

The table lists this clone with a count of one. The rearrangement joins TRBV6-6 to TRBJ2-5; perhaps TRBD2 as D (7 bases). Trimming left V 5 bases short and J 2 bases short, with 18 bases between. This CDR3 spans 16 amino acids. Germline CDR1 MNHNY, CDR2 SVGAGI (reference sequence). The CDR3 nucleotides are TGTGCCAGCAGTCGGCGGGGGACACCGGGGCAAGAGACCCAGTACTTC. Protein sequence: CASSRRGTPGQETQYF.